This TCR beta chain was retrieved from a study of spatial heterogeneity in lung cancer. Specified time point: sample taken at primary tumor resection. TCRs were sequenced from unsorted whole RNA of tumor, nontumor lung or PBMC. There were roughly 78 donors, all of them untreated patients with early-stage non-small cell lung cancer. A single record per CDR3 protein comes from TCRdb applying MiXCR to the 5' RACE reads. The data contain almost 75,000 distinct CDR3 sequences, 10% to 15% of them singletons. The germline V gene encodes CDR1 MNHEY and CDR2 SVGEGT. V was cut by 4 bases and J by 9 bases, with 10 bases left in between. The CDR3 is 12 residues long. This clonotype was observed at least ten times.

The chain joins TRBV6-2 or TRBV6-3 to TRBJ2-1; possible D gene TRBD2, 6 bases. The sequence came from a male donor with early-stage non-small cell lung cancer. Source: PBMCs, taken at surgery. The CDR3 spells CASSSRGGEQFF. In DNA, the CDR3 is TGTGCCAGCAGTTCCCGGGGAGGTGAGCAGTTCTTC.